These 19 T cell receptor beta chains originate from one sample sequenced in a study of cytomegalovirus exposure and HLA in healthy donors. The table came from immunoSEQ multiplex PCR; TCRdb's copy has only in-frame clones and leaves some out. Altogether 120,000 to 150,000 clones are present, roughly 87% being singletons, with the ten largest covering under 5%. The sample comprised PBMCs. These TCRs come from a man younger than 30 in good health and CMV-seropositive.

The rearrangement uses TRBV18 and TRBJ2-7, with no clear D. Germline CDR1 KGHSH, CDR2 LQKENI. The CDR3 totals 12 residues. V lost 2 bases, J lost 6 bases, and 8 bases lay in between. The CDR3 DNA reads as TGTGCCAGCTCACCAGCATCCGGCGAGCAGTACTTC. Protein: CASSPASGEQYF.

V and J are TRBV30 and TRBJ2-2; the D gene is possibly TRBD1 (6 bases). CDR1 is GTSNPN and CDR2 is SVGIG in the germline V gene (reference sequence). CDR3 length equals 13 residues. Trimming pared 1 base from V and 6 bases from J, leaving 9 bases between. CDR3 sequence reads: CAWSDTGSGELFF. Here the CDR3 DNA reads TGTGCCTGGAGTGATACAGGGTCCGGGGAGCTGTTTTTT.

V usage is TRBV11-2 and J usage is TRBJ2-7; TRBD2 aligns across 8 bases. There are 15 residues in the CDR3. Germline lookup yields CDR1 SGHAT and CDR2 FQNNGV. V lost 4 bases, J lost 2 bases, and 7 bases stayed unmatched. CDR3 bases: TGTGCCAGCAGCTCCAGCGGGAGAGGGGCCTACGAGCAGTACTTC. Its translation is CASSSSGRGAYEQYF. Looking up the rest from reference TRBV11-2 and TRBJ2-7 gives the full variable domain: EAGVAQSPRYKIIEKRQSVAFWCNPISGHATLYWYQQILGQGPKLLIQFQNNGVVDDSQLPKDRFSAERLKGVDSTLKIQPAKLEDSAVYLCASSSSGRGAYEQYFGPGTRLTVT.

The chain has TRBV10-1 and TRBJ2-7, with D tentatively TRBD1 (5 bases). CDR3 size: 12 residues. The V gene's germline CDR1 is WNHNN and CDR2 SYGVQD (reference sequence). V lost 5 bases and J 2 bases, leaving 7 bases between the germline ends. CDR3 region: CASSSDTYEQYF. The CDR3 DNA reads as TGCGCCAGCAGTTCGGACACCTACGAGCAGTACTTC.

This chain uses TRBV19 with TRBJ1-5, with 9 bases aligning to TRBD1. The J segment lost 2 bases and the V segment lost 3 bases, leaving 11 bases of the junction unmatched. The length of the CDR3 is 18 residues. Germline CDR1 and CDR2: LNHDA and SQIVND (reference sequence). CDR3 protein: CASSIPPGQGGGNQPQHF. DNA for the CDR3: TGTGCCAGTAGTATCCCACCGGGACAGGGAGGGGGCAATCAGCCCCAGCATTTT.

The chain is built from TRBV29-1 and TRBJ1-1, with TRBD1 as a possible D gene (6 bases). Trimming took off 6 bases at V and 4 bases at J, with 9 bases between the two ends. CDR1 and CDR2 (germline): SQVTM, ANQGSEA. The CDR3 sequence is 11 residues long. The CDR3 is CSVRQATEAFF. The CDR3 DNA follows: TGCAGCGTGAGACAGGCCACTGAAGCTTTCTTT.

The chain links TRBV2 to TRBJ2-7, with TRBD2 matching 9 bases. Unmatched junction bases numbered 3, after V lost 8 bases and J lost 4 bases. The CDR3 runs to 12 residues. Germline lookup yields CDR1 SNHLY and CDR2 FYNNEI. This CDR3 is CASLAGGYEQYF. As DNA, the CDR3 is TGTGCCAGCCTTGCGGGGGGGTACGAGCAGTACTTC.

V usage is TRBV5-1 and J usage is TRBJ2-3; 9 bases match TRBD1. The germline gives CDR1 SGHRS, CDR2 YFSETQ. Trimming cost V 2 bases and J 6 bases; bases outside gene matches: 7. The CDR3 contains 15 residues. CDR3 nucleotide sequence: TGCGCCAGCAGCTTCGTGGACAGGGGCGGCGATACGCAGTATTTT. It encodes CASSFVDRGGDTQYF.

The J gene is TRBJ1-1, the V gene TRBV5-1; tentative D call: TRBD1 (5 bases). CDR3 length: 14 residues. Trimming stripped 0 bases from V and 7 bases from J, with 13 bases between. Germline lookup yields CDR1 SGHRS and CDR2 YFSETQ. The CDR3: CASSLAEGYVEAFF. As DNA, the CDR3 is TGCGCCAGCAGCTTGGCGGAGGGGTATGTTGAAGCTTTCTTT.

The V gene is TRBV9, the J gene TRBJ1-2; maybe TRBD1 (5 bases). Germline assignment: CDR1 SGDLS and CDR2 YYNGEE. This CDR3 is built from 12 residues. V lost 3 bases, J lost 3 bases, and 6 bases lay in between. For the CDR3, the DNA is TGTGCCAGCAGCGAGGGGTACTATGGCTACACCTTC. Encoded protein: CASSEGYYGYTF. The full variable domain, its missing parts supplied by reference TRBV9 and TRBJ1-2, is DSGVTQTPKHLITATGQRVTLRCSPRSGDLSVYWYQQSLDQGLQFLIQYYNGEERAKGNILERFSAQQFPDLHSELNLSSLELGDSALYFCASSEGYYGYTFGSGTRLTVV.

The chain is built from TRBV11-2 and TRBJ1-2, with TRBD1 as a possible D gene (6 bases). V was shortened by 5 bases and J by 5 bases, with 15 bases between the two germline ends. CDR3 length: 14 amino acids. CDR1 is SGHAT, CDR2 FQNNGV, per germline. The CDR3 region has the DNA TGTGCCAGCAGCACAAACAGGGTTCGGTATGGCTACACCTTC. This encodes CASSTNRVRYGYTF.

The CDR3: CASSAGQGSNEQFF. CDR3 coding DNA: TGTGCCAGCAGCGCGGGACAGGGGAGCAATGAGCAGTTCTTC. V gene TRBV9 combines with J gene TRBJ2-1; TRBD1 matches 10 bases. This CDR3 is 14 amino acids long. Germline loops: CDR1 SGDLS, CDR2 YYNGEE. The V and J ends lost 3 bases and 6 bases, in that order; junction bases with no gene match: 3.

J is TRBJ1-2 and V is TRBV28, with 8 bases identical to TRBD1. In germline, CDR1 is MDHEN, CDR2 SYDVKM. The CDR3 runs to 16 residues. Trimming cost V 5 bases and J 4 bases; bases outside gene matches: 12. This CDR3 is CASSNTIGTGLYGYTF. CDR3 DNA sequence: TGTGCCAGCAGTAATACCATTGGGACAGGCCTCTATGGCTACACCTTC.

The chain couples TRBV29-1 to TRBJ1-1, with D unresolved. CDR3 length equals 15 residues. Germline assignment: CDR1 SQVTM and CDR2 ANQGSEA. V was shortened by 0 bases and J by 4 bases, with 15 bases between the two germline ends. The CDR3 region is CSVEDLGPEGTEAFF. CDR3 DNA sequence: TGCAGCGTTGAAGATCTGGGCCCTGAGGGCACTGAAGCTTTCTTT.

A word on this clone: The junction and the germline gene differ at one end; a read error may be behind it. The chain is built from TRBV7-7 and TRBJ2-3; the D gene could be TRBD1 or TRBD2 (7 bases each). The germline V gene has CDR1 SSHAT and CDR2 FNYEAQ (reference sequence). This CDR3 is 15 amino acids long. CDR3 residues: CASSLGGGGGDTQYF. As DNA, the CDR3 is TGTGCTAGCAGCTTAGGGGGCGGGGGAGGAGATACGCAGTATTTT.

V and J are TRBV30 and TRBJ1-1; 7 bases are a match to TRBD1. The CDR3 covers 13 residues. Germline V gene data show CDR1 as GTSNPN and CDR2 as SVGIG (reference sequence). After removal of 6 bases from V and 0 bases from J, the junction contained 4 bases not matched to a gene. This CDR3 reads CACDRVMNTEAFF. DNA of the CDR3: TGTGCCTGCGACAGGGTCATGAACACTGAAGCTTTCTTT. The whole variable domain, remainder taken from reference TRBV30 and TRBJ1-1, is SQTIHQWPATLVQPVGSPLSLECTVEGTSNPNLYWYRQAAGRGLQLLFYSVGIGQISSEVPQNLSASRPQDRQFILSSKKLLLSDSGFYLCACDRVMNTEAFFGQGTRLTVV.

This chain links TRBV6-5 with TRBJ1-1; a possible D gene is TRBD1 (5 bases). V was trimmed by 5 bases and J by 0 bases, leaving 13 bases between them. Germline CDR1 and CDR2: MNHEY and SVGAGI. The CDR3 runs 15 residues. The CDR3 region is CASSLAGGVNTEAFF. The DNA of the CDR3 is TGTGCCAGCAGTCTAGCGGGGGGTGTGAACACTGAAGCTTTCTTT.

The V and J genes are TRBV11-2 and TRBJ1-1; D remains unclear. V was trimmed by 2 bases and J by 4 bases, leaving 14 bases between them. The germline gives CDR1 SGHAT, CDR2 FQNNGV. This CDR3 contains 15 residues. The CDR3 region is CASSLYLGRTTEAFF. CDR3 in DNA: TGTGCCAGCAGCTTATATCTGGGGAGGACCACTGAAGCTTTCTTT. Drawing the rest from reference TRBV11-2 and TRBJ1-1, the complete variable domain is EAGVAQSPRYKIIEKRQSVAFWCNPISGHATLYWYQQILGQGPKLLIQFQNNGVVDDSQLPKDRFSAERLKGVDSTLKIQPAKLEDSAVYLCASSLYLGRTTEAFFGQGTRLTVV.

The rearrangement joins TRBV13 to TRBJ2-7; D possibly corresponds to TRBD1 (6 bases). This CDR3 has 14 amino acids. Trimming left V 4 bases short and J 3 bases short, with 13 bases between. The germline V gene encodes CDR1 PRHDT and CDR2 FYEKMQ (reference sequence). In DNA form, the CDR3 reads TGTGCCAGCAGCTCCCAGGACAGCAACTACGAGCAGTACTTC. Translated, it gives CASSSQDSNYEQYF.